One and the same sample provided the 21 T cell receptor beta chains below, sequenced in a study of brain T cells in children with intractable seizures. This table comes from immunoSEQ multiplex PCR, and its TCRdb copy is limited to in-frame clones, with some not included. The sample holds roughly 80,000 clones, under 95% seen once. The specimen comprised peripheral blood, sampled at surgery. The receptors were sampled from a girl aged 2 to 10 with Rasmussen encephalitis and intractable seizures.

This sequence joins TRBV10-3 and TRBJ1-1; tentative D call: TRBD1 (5 bases). The germline V gene has CDR1 ENHRY and CDR2 SYGVKD. This CDR3 is built from 15 residues. V lost 6 bases and J lost 0, with 14 bases in between. Here the CDR3 DNA reads TGTGCCATCAGGCCTCAGAAAGGGGTGAACACTGAAGCTTTCTTT. It specifies CAIRPQKGVNTEAFF.

The V gene is TRBV12-3 or TRBV12-4, the J gene TRBJ1-3; D gene uncertain. The CDR3 consists of 13 residues. The ends were cut back, 6 bases at V and 4 bases at J, with 10 bases in the middle. The CDR3, as DNA: TGTGCCAGCAGCTTGGAGGCCGGAAACACCATATATTTT. Translation: CASSLEAGNTIYF.

The rearrangement uses TRBV10-3 and TRBJ1-5; D is uncertain. CDR3 length: 11 residues. The V gene lost 6 bases and the J gene lost 2 bases, with 2 bases spanning the gap. Per the germline V gene, CDR1 is ENHRY and CDR2 is SYGVKD. CDR3 coding DNA: TGTGCCATCAGAGGCAATCAGCCCCAGCATTTT. Encoded protein: CAIRGNQPQHF.

J is TRBJ1-2 and V is TRBV7-2, with a possible D match to TRBD1 (5 bases). Per the germline V gene, CDR1 is SGHTA and CDR2 is FQGNSA. This CDR3 is 14 amino acids long. V was clipped by 0 bases and J by 8 bases, with 13 bases between them. This chain's CDR3 is CASSLADGAWGYTF. The CDR3 DNA reads TGTGCCAGCAGCTTAGCGGACGGGGCTTGGGGCTACACCTTC.

The CDR3 sequence: CAISDSDRAYEQYF. The CDR3 nucleotides read TGTGCCATCAGTGACTCGGACAGGGCCTACGAGCAGTACTTC. The rearrangement uses TRBV10-3 and TRBJ2-7, with TRBD1 matching over 8 bases. Trimming took 3 bases from V and 2 from J; bases not matched to a gene: 3. CDR3 length equals 14 residues. Germline values: CDR1 ENHRY, CDR2 SYGVKD.

Here the CDR3 DNA reads TGTGCCATCAGTGAGTCGGGTCCCGATAGCAATCAGCCCCAGCATTTT. This gives the protein CAISESGPDSNQPQHF. The chain is built from TRBV10-3 and TRBJ1-5; D gene uncertain. Germline loops: CDR1 ENHRY, CDR2 SYGVKD. The CDR3 is 16 amino acids. Trimming took off 0 bases at V and 0 bases at J, with 9 bases between the two ends.

The chain is built from TRBV9 and TRBJ2-7, with a tentative D call TRBD2 (5 bases). The CDR3 covers 14 residues. The germline V and J ends were trimmed by 0 bases and 7 bases, with 14 bases remaining between them. Per the germline V gene, CDR1 is SGDLS and CDR2 is YYNGEE. The CDR3 loop reads CASSVAGTIGEQYF. CDR3 bases: TGTGCCAGCAGCGTAGCGGGAACGATAGGAGAGCAGTACTTC.

V and J are TRBV5-8 and TRBJ2-3; no definite D call. V was shortened by 3 bases and J by 6 bases, with 17 bases between the two germline ends. The CDR3 sequence is 15 residues long. Germline V lookup: CDR1 SGHTS, CDR2 YDEGEE. CDR3 DNA sequence: TGTGCCAGCAGCTCCTTTTTTGGCGTTGAGGATACGCAGTATTTT. It specifies CASSSFFGVEDTQYF.

V gene TRBV6-1 combines with J gene TRBJ2-7; no definite D call. The germline gives CDR1 MNHNS, CDR2 SASEGT. This CDR3 has 15 residues. V was pared by 2 bases and J by 1 base, with 12 bases between. CDR3: CASSEHPGVSYEQYF. CDR3 DNA: TGTGCCAGCAGTGAACACCCTGGGGTATCCTACGAGCAGTACTTC.

The J gene is TRBJ1-1, the V gene TRBV10-2, with D unclear. Germline V CDR1 and CDR2: WSHSY, SAAADI. The CDR3 is 14 amino acids. The V gene lost 3 bases and the J gene lost 5 bases, with 13 bases spanning the gap. CDR3 DNA: TGCGCCAGCAGTGATGAGTACCACCGTACTGAAGCTTTCTTT. It codes for CASSDEYHRTEAFF.

The genes are TRBV19 and TRBJ2-7; a possible D gene is TRBD1 (5 bases). CDR1 and CDR2 (germline): LNHDA, SQIVND (reference sequence). This CDR3 has 17 residues. The V end was cut by 5 bases, the J end by 2 bases, with 22 bases between. CDR3 amino acids: CASSVDHIAGKPYEQYF. DNA of the CDR3: TGTGCCAGTAGTGTTGATCACATTGCAGGGAAACCCTACGAGCAGTACTTC.

V gene TRBV3-1 (or the pseudogene TRBV3-2) combines with J gene TRBJ1-4; D gene ambiguous. Between the trimmed V and J ends, which lost 0 bases and 2 bases, there was a span of 16 bases. This CDR3 is 18 amino acids long. CDR1 is LGHDT, CDR2 YNNKEL, per germline (reference sequence). CDR3 nucleotides: TGTGCCAGCAGCCAAGAAATCCGGAGAGGGCGGACTAATGAAAAACTGTTTTTT. This translates into CASSQEIRRGRTNEKLFF.

The V call is TRBV7-9, the J call TRBJ1-4, with a weak D call TRBD1 (5 bases). The V end was cut by 0 bases, the J end by 3 bases, with 5 bases between. The CDR3 sequence is 14 residues long. Per germline, CDR1 SEHNR and CDR2 FQNEAQ (reference sequence). DNA of the CDR3: TGTGCCAGCAGCTTAGCAGGGGCTAATGAAAAACTGTTTTTT. Protein sequence: CASSLAGANEKLFF.

The chain couples TRBV2 to TRBJ2-2, with TRBD1 identical over 7 bases. This CDR3 spans 15 amino acids. Germline V gives CDR1 SNHLY, CDR2 FYNNEI. J gave up 3 bases and V 4 bases, and 5 bases lay outside the gene matches. CDR3 region: CASSGQGLDTGELFF. DNA for the CDR3: TGTGCCAGCAGTGGACAGGGATTGGACACCGGGGAGCTGTTTTTT.

The CDR3 loop reads CASSLHKEGYEQYF. The DNA of the CDR3 is TGTGCCAGCAGCTTGCATAAAGAGGGCTACGAGCAGTACTTC. The chain links TRBV5-5 to TRBJ2-7, with D tentatively TRBD2 (5 bases). This CDR3 is 14 amino acids long. Germline V gene data show CDR1 as SGHKS and CDR2 as YYEKEE (reference sequence). The V end lost 1 base, the J end lost 3 bases, and 11 bases lay between the germline ends.

The J gene is TRBJ2-7, the V gene TRBV10-2, with TRBD1 identical over 9 bases. Germline V gene lookup returns CDR1 WSHSY and CDR2 SAAADI. CDR3 length: 14 amino acids. V dropped 6 bases and J dropped 5; count of bases not matched to a gene: 8. The CDR3, as DNA: TGCGCCAGCAGACAGACAGGGGGAAGGCACGAGCAGTACTTC. Protein product: CASRQTGGRHEQYF.

CDR3 DNA sequence: TGTGCCACCAGCAGAGATTATGGTAGCGGGACAACCTACGAGCAGTACTTC. Translated, it gives CATSRDYGSGTTYEQYF. This chain connects TRBV15 to TRBJ2-7; 8 bases map to TRBD2. This CDR3 is 17 amino acids long. Germline loops: CDR1 LNHNV, CDR2 YYDKDF (reference sequence). With 0 bases clipped from V and 2 bases from J, the junction kept 9 bases outside the gene matches.

The V call is TRBV19, the J call TRBJ1-5, with D unclear. This CDR3 contains 14 residues. Looked up from germline, CDR1 is LNHDA and CDR2 is SQIVND (reference sequence). The V and J ends lost 1 base and 11 bases respectively, with 15 bases between them. The CDR3 nucleotides are TGTGCCAGTAGTATAGGAGCCTTCGATAGAGCCCAGCATTTT. Translating gives CASSIGAFDRAQHF.

The chain couples TRBV18 to TRBJ1-5, with TRBD1 matching over 8 bases. V trimming: 4 bases; J trimming: 0 bases; junction bases outside the gene matches: 5. Germline loops: CDR1 KGHSH, CDR2 LQKENI. The CDR3 is 16 residues long. The CDR3 DNA is TGTGCCAGCTCACTAGGACAGGGCTATAGCAATCAGCCCCAGCATTTT. As protein: CASSLGQGYSNQPQHF.

This clone was recorded only once. V is TRBV5-6 and J is TRBJ1-6; D gene ambiguous. The CDR3 runs to 13 residues. Trimming pared 5 bases from V and 10 bases from J, leaving 13 bases between. CDR1 is SGHDT and CDR2 is YYEEEE in the germline V gene. In nucleotides, the CDR3 is TGTGCCAGCAGTCATACGGGGATCTCACCCCTCCACTTT. Amino acids: CASSHTGISPLHF. Supplemented by reference TRBV5-6 and TRBJ1-6, the full variable domain reads DAGVTQSPTHLIKTRGQQVTLRCSPKSGHDTVSWYQQALGQGPQFIFQYYEEEERQRGNFPDRFSGHQFPNYSSELNVNALLLGDSALYLCASSHTGISPLHFGNGTRLTVT.

The chain is built from TRBV5-4 and TRBJ1-5; possibly TRBD1 for D (6 bases). Germline-derived CDR1 and CDR2 are SGHNT and YYREEE (reference sequence). The CDR3 runs to 15 residues. V lost 0 bases to trimming and J lost 2 bases, with 9 bases between them. The CDR3 bases are TGTGCCAGCAGCTTGGGCCCAGGGGGCAATCAGCCCCAGCATTTT. Its translation: CASSLGPGGNQPQHF.